The clone carrying this T cell receptor beta chain was recorded a few times. The antigen is unknown. This entry belongs to a study of response to subunit inactivated influenza vaccine. Study-level findings and limits: That few new T cells are recruited by each seasonal influenza vaccination was the authors' suggestion.

There are 13 residues in the CDR3. Germline CDR1 and CDR2: SEHNR and FQNEAQ (reference sequence). Losses at the gene ends were 5 bases for V and 8 bases for J; bases not matched to a gene: 6. TCRdb used MiXCR to reprocess the RT-PCR reads, holding one entry per CDR3 protein. The sample lists about 570,000 distinct CDR3 sequences, over 9% occurring once. These data were also filed under a second study, of T cells expressing NK-cell markers. From that second work: For TCR beta, cDNA was produced by 5'RACE template switching with UMIs. Sorting was restricted to alpha-beta TCR T cells by an anti-gamma-delta TCR antibody in several experiments. In about 6 donors, dominant CD3+CD56+NKG2C+ clonotypes ranked among the top 10 CD8+ clonotypes. HCMV specificity of the expanded NKG2C+ T cell clones stayed unclear.

The receptor was derived from a middle-aged man who received an inactivated influenza vaccine. The chain employs TRBV7-9 and TRBJ1-2; 9 nucleotides align to TRBD1. This material consisted of PBMCs from blood, taken on the day of vaccination. The CDR3 DNA reads TGTGCCAGCAGCCGAGGACAGGGGACCGGCTACACCTTC. Protein sequence: CASSRGQGTGYTF.